This entry is about one TCR beta chain. These data come from a study of T cell changes during pregnancy in multiple sclerosis. CDR1 SGHRS and CDR2 YFSETQ come from the germline V gene. V lost 1 base and J lost 3, with 11 bases in between. The CDR3 totals 15 residues. The data were produced by immunoSEQ multiplex PCR, yet TCRdb's version contains in-frame clones alone and is incomplete. This table holds tens of thousands of clones, roughly 93% found once. This sequence joins TRBV5-1 and TRBJ1-5; D is possibly TRBD1 (5 bases). The sequencing used peripheral blood, collected in the third trimester of pregnancy. The receptor comes from a female donor with multiple sclerosis, enrolled in a pregnancy study. CDR3 sequence reads: CASSLSGNINQPQHF. CDR3 nucleotide sequence: TGCGCCAGCAGCTTGTCAGGGAACATCAATCAGCCCCAGCATTTT.